These 21 T cell receptor beta chains originate from one sample sequenced in a study of metastatic and nonmetastatic thyroid tumors. Thyroid surgery was preceded by no treatment in any patient. TCRdb re-processed the PCR reads through MiXCR. The data show around 23,000 clones, 26% seen once. The sequencing input was blood. Receptors originate from a male donor with papillary thyroid cancer or a benign thyroid nodule (not recorded which). Some clones in this sample may be carry-over from other donors' samples.

This clone has ten or more counts. The chain is built from TRBV27 and TRBJ2-1; 9 positions match TRBD2. The CDR3 consists of 15 residues. J lost 6 bases, V lost 9 bases, and 12 bases had no gene match. The germline gives CDR1 MNHEY, CDR2 SMNVEV (reference sequence). CDR3 DNA: TGTGCCAGTAGCGGGCCCACAGCGGGGGGCAATGAGCAGTTCTTC. Protein product: CASSGPTAGGNEQFF.

This chain connects TRBV6-2 or TRBV6-3 to TRBJ1-2; D perhaps matches TRBD1 (5 bases). The CDR3 contains 13 residues. V was cut by 7 bases and J by 9 bases, with 18 bases left in between. CDR1 MNHEY and CDR2 SVGEGT come from the germline V gene. In nucleotides, the CDR3 is TGTGCCAGCATTTCCCTCGGTGGGGGTTGCTACACCTTC. Translating it yields CASISLGGGCYTF.

At least ten counts were recorded for this clone. The gene calls are TRBV7-2 and TRBJ2-1; TRBD1 is a possible D gene (5 bases). V was pared by 7 bases and J by 10 bases, with 17 bases between. There are 13 residues in the CDR3. Germline CDR1 is SGHTA and CDR2 is FQGNSA. The CDR3 DNA sequence: TGTGCCAGCACGCTTAGGGGTTCCGGGGAGCAGTTCTTC. This codes for CASTLRGSGEQFF.

Many counts were recorded for this clone. The rearrangement links TRBV19 to TRBJ2-7; TRBD2 is a possible D gene (5 bases). The CDR3 is 16 amino acids. Trimming stripped 2 bases from V and 2 bases from J, with 16 bases between. The V gene's germline CDR1 is LNHDA and CDR2 SQIVND (reference sequence). The CDR3, as DNA: TGTGCCAGTAGTATATCTCACGACTCCGGGGCCTACGAGCAGTACTTC. It specifies CASSISHDSGAYEQYF.

Ten or more counts support this clone. The rearrangement uses TRBV9 and TRBJ2-1; D is unclear. The germline V gene encodes CDR1 SGDLS and CDR2 YYNGEE. The CDR3 is 13 residues long. Trimming removed 3 bases at V and 5 bases at J, with 9 bases between. The CDR3 loop is CASSARINNEQFF. The CDR3 DNA is TGTGCCAGCAGCGCACGAATAAACAATGAGCAGTTCTTC.

This clone was seen many times. CDR3 sequence (DNA): TGTGCCAGCAGTTACAGGGGGTTGAATGAAAAACTGTTTTTT. Protein product: CASSYRGLNEKLFF. V and J are TRBV25-1 and TRBJ1-4; 8 bases are shared with TRBD1. Germline V gene data show CDR1 as MGHDK and CDR2 as SYGVNS. J lost 5 bases, V lost 5 bases, and 4 bases had no gene match. The length of the CDR3 is 14 residues. Full variable domain (rest looked up from reference TRBV25-1 and TRBJ1-4): EADIYQTPRYLVIGTGKKITLECSQTMGHDKMYWYQQDPGMELHLIHYSYGVNSTEKGDLSSESTVSRIRTEHFPLTLESARPSHTSQYLCASSYRGLNEKLFFGSGTQLSVL.

This clone is termed medium-sized. The chain recombines TRBV11-3 with TRBJ2-7; weak D call: TRBD1 (6 bases). Germline lookup yields CDR1 SGHNT and CDR2 YENEEA. The ends were cut back, 7 bases at V and 2 bases at J, with 15 bases in the middle. CDR3 length: 14 amino acids. The CDR3 is CASTAGVPTYEQYF. In nucleotides, the CDR3 is TGTGCCAGCACCGCAGGGGTCCCGACCTACGAGCAGTACTTC.

This clone has a count of ten or more. The chain employs TRBV7-2 and TRBJ2-1; possibly TRBD2 for D (6 bases). Deletions cut 3 bases from V and 4 bases from J, with 7 bases between. The CDR3 is 13 residues long. Germline loops: CDR1 SGHTA, CDR2 FQGNSA. CDR3 sequence reads: CASSLGLYNEQFF. In nucleotides, the CDR3 is TGTGCCAGCAGCTTGGGACTGTACAATGAGCAGTTCTTC.

Many counts were recorded for this clone. This CDR3 is CATSRNGQGKYGYTF. The CDR3 nucleotides are TGTGCCACCAGCAGAAATGGACAGGGAAAGTATGGCTACACCTTC. This chain links TRBV15 with TRBJ1-2; 8 positions agree with TRBD1. The CDR3 is 15 residues long. Trimming removed 2 bases from V and 5 bases from J; junction bases left unmatched: 7. Germline V CDR1 and CDR2: LNHNV, YYDKDF (reference sequence).

This clone was seen many times. This sample also contains other DNA sequences that code for the same CDR3. The J gene is TRBJ1-4, the V gene TRBV18, with a possible D match to TRBD1 (5 bases). The CDR3 is 15 amino acids. V lost 5 bases and J lost 4, with 14 bases in between. CDR1 and CDR2 (germline): KGHSH, LQKENI. DNA of the CDR3: TGTGCCAGCTCATCTGGACGGACAAATAATGAAAAACTGTTTTTT. It specifies CASSSGRTNNEKLFF.

There are many counts of this clone. CDR3 region: CSGRAGASNTGELFF. The CDR3 DNA sequence: TGCAGTGGGAGAGCGGGAGCGTCGAACACCGGGGAGCTGTTTTTT. The chain recombines TRBV20-1 with TRBJ2-2, with TRBD2 matching 8 bases. V was clipped by 7 bases and J by 0 bases; unmatched bases: 7. The CDR3 extends over 15 amino acids. CDR1 is DFQATT, CDR2 SNEGSKA, per germline (reference sequence).

Within the sample, this clone is medium-sized (0.01 to 0.1%). The gene calls are TRBV6-1 and TRBJ2-7; D tentatively reads TRBD1 or TRBD2 (5 bases each). V lost 5 bases, J lost 3 bases, and 17 bases lay in between. Germline CDR1 and CDR2: MNHNS and SASEGT. This CDR3 has 15 residues. CDR3 in DNA: TGTGCCAGCAGTCCCCCCCGGGACCGAAGCTACGAGCAGTACTTC. It translates to CASSPPRDRSYEQYF.

With respect to this clone: Its ends do not fully match the called genes, so a read error is possible. V usage is TRBV6-5 and J usage is TRBJ2-4; D may be TRBD2 (6 bases). CDR1 and CDR2 from the germline V gene are MNHEY and SVGAGI. CDR3 length: 13 residues. The CDR3 region has the DNA TGTGCCGGCAGGGACTCCGGCAAAAACATTAGGTACTTC. Translating gives CAGRDSGKNIRYF.

This clone was found many times. The genes are TRBV29-1 and TRBJ1-6, with 8 bases fitting TRBD1. V lost 6 bases, J lost 10 bases, and 8 bases stayed unmatched. The germline CDR1 and CDR2 sequences are SQVTM and ANQGSEA. This CDR3 is built from 13 residues. The DNA of the CDR3 is TGCAGCGTCATGGACAGGGATGGATCACCCCTCCACTTT. It is translated as CSVMDRDGSPLHF.

There are many counts of this clone. The rearrangement links TRBV7-2 to TRBJ2-2, with unresolved D. The CDR3 runs to 15 residues. The ends were cut back, 5 bases at V and 2 bases at J, with 12 bases in the middle. Germline V CDR1 and CDR2: SGHTA, FQGNSA. This CDR3 is CASSRMALNTGELFF. CDR3 DNA sequence: TGTGCCAGCAGCCGGATGGCGCTTAACACCGGGGAGCTGTTTTTT.

There are many counts of this clone. V is TRBV5-1 and J is TRBJ2-7, with 14 bases that match TRBD2. V was pared by 3 bases and J by 6 bases, with 8 bases of the junction left unmatched. Germline V gene lookup returns CDR1 SGHRS and CDR2 YFSETQ. The CDR3 loop spans 16 amino acids. CDR3 in DNA: TGCGCCAGCAGCTCCAATGGACTAGCGGGAGGAGGCGAGCAGTACTTC. Its translation: CASSSNGLAGGGEQYF.

V usage is TRBV20-1 and J usage is TRBJ2-7; maybe TRBD2 (6 bases). The CDR3 has 12 amino acids. Between the trimmed V and J ends, which lost 3 bases and 3 bases, there was a span of 9 bases. Germline V gene lookup returns CDR1 DFQATT and CDR2 SNEGSKA (reference sequence). The CDR3 sequence: CSASGSSYEQYF. The CDR3 DNA sequence: TGCAGTGCTAGCGGGAGTAGCTACGAGCAGTACTTC.

This clone occurred many times. A read error may be the cause here, since a much bigger clone is one base away. In this CDR3 the conserved last residue, phenylalanine or tryptophan, is missing, so a read error is likely. V usage is TRBV11-2 and J usage is TRBJ2-3, with 10 bases identical to TRBD1. V lost 8 bases, J lost 3 bases, and 5 bases stayed unmatched. Germline V gives CDR1 SGHAT, CDR2 FQNNGV. There are 14 residues in the CDR3. This CDR3 is CASWRTGGTDTQYL. The CDR3 DNA sequence: TGTGCCAGCTGGAGGACAGGGGGAACAGATACGCAGTATCTT.

This clone was detected ten times or more. The rearrangement links TRBV28 to TRBJ1-5, with a tentative D call TRBD1 (5 bases). This CDR3 contains 14 residues. In germline, CDR1 is MDHEN, CDR2 SYDVKM. Trimming took off 2 bases at V and 4 bases at J, with 9 bases between the two ends. CDR3 in DNA: TGTGCCAGCAGTTTACTAGAGGGGAATCAGCCCCAGCATTTT. It translates to CASSLLEGNQPQHF.

This clone has a handful of counts. It may be a read error: a sequence one base away is much more abundant. The rearrangement joins TRBV29-1 to TRBJ2-3, with unresolved D. Looked up from germline, CDR1 is SQVTM and CDR2 is ANQGSEA. The CDR3 is made up of 10 amino acids. CDR3 region: CVTGTDAQYF. The CDR3 DNA reads TGTGTAACGGGCACAGATGCGCAGTATTTT.

This clone was picked up many times. Other DNA sequences in the sample encode the same CDR3. This chain joins TRBV27 and TRBJ2-2; 11 bases agree with TRBD2. The ends lost 7 bases at V and 6 bases at J; junction bases unmatched: 4. Germline CDR1 MNHEY, CDR2 SMNVEV (reference sequence). The CDR3 covers 14 residues. This CDR3 is CASTQLAGAGELFF. CDR3 nucleotides: TGTGCCAGCACCCAACTAGCGGGAGCCGGGGAGCTGTTTTTT.